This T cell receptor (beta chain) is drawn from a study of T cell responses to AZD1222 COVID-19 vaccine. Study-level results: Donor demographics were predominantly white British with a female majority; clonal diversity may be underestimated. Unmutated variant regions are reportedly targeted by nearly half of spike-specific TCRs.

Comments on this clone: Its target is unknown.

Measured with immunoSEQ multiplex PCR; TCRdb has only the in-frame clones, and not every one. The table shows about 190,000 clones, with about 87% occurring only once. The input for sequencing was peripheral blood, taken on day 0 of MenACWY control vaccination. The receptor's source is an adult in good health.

CDR3 loop: CASSPTTSTDTQYF. The CDR3 DNA reads as TGTGCCAGCAGTCCAACGACCAGCACAGATACGCAGTATTTT. This chain links TRBV6-1 with TRBJ2-3; D not certain. This CDR3 region has 14 residues. Trimming took 5 bases from V and 0 from J, leaving 9 bases between them. CDR1 is MNHNS, CDR2 SASEGT, per germline.